The 8 T cell receptor beta chains listed next were all sequenced from one sample in a study. TCRdb reprocessed the RT-PCR reads via MiXCR and lists one record per CDR3 protein. The table lists 550,000 to 750,000 distinct CDR3 sequences, approximately 15% of them singletons. Sequencing used memory CD4+ T cells from blood. Source of these receptors: a female donor in good health, serving as a healthy control.

Notes on this clonotype: A junction end diverges from the germline sequence, so it may reflect a read error. This chain links TRBV7-7 with TRBJ1-4, with 7 bases matching TRBD1. Germline CDR1 SSHAT, CDR2 FNYEAQ (reference sequence). This CDR3 region has 14 residues. This chain's CDR3 is CASSADRSNEKLFF. CDR3 DNA sequence: TGTGCTAGCAGCGCGGACAGGTCTAATGAAAAACTGTTTTTT.

As DNA, the CDR3 is TGCAGCGTTTCTCGGGACATGGGTGTGGAAGCTTTCTTT. This gives the protein CSVSRDMGVEAFF. This chain connects TRBV29-1 to TRBJ1-1, with TRBD1 as a possible D gene (6 bases). Germline loops: CDR1 SQVTM, CDR2 ANQGSEA. Between the trimmed V and J ends, which lost 5 bases and 8 bases, there was a span of 18 bases. CDR3 length equals 13 residues.

This sequence joins TRBV6-2 or TRBV6-3 and TRBJ1-2, with D unresolved. The germline gives CDR1 MNHEY, CDR2 SVGEGT. This CDR3 has 16 residues. Between the trimmed V and J ends, which lost 0 bases and 4 bases, there was a span of 15 bases. The CDR3 reads CASSYSNPARRYGYTF. Here the CDR3 DNA reads TGTGCCAGCAGTTACTCGAATCCCGCAAGACGCTATGGCTACACCTTC.

The V call is TRBV7-2, the J call TRBJ2-4; a weak D match, TRBD1 (5 bases). Germline values: CDR1 SGHTA, CDR2 FQGNSA. The CDR3 is 13 amino acids. V lost 5 bases to trimming and J lost 12 bases, with 17 bases between them. The CDR3 DNA follows: TGTGCCAGCAGCCCAGCAACACCCAGGGATCAGTACTTC. Amino acid sequence: CASSPATPRDQYF.

This clonotype was counted between two and nine times. The chain has TRBV6-6 and TRBJ2-3, with 7 bases that match TRBD2. The CDR3 has 15 amino acids. J lost 3 bases, V lost 2 bases, and 5 bases had no gene match. Germline CDR1 is MNHNY and CDR2 is SVGAGI (reference sequence). CDR3 DNA sequence: TGTGCCAGCAGTTACGGCGGGAGTAAGACAGATACGCAGTATTTT. This gives the protein CASSYGGSKTDTQYF.

The genes are TRBV27 and TRBJ1-5; D is possibly TRBD1 (6 bases). This CDR3 has 15 residues. Deletions cut 0 bases from V and 7 bases from J, with 13 bases between. Germline values: CDR1 MNHEY, CDR2 SMNVEV (reference sequence). DNA for the CDR3: TGTGCCAGCAGTTTATCGGTCAGGGGTGGGCAGCCCCAGCATTTT. Protein: CASSLSVRGGQPQHF.

The table lists this clonotype with a few counts. This chain connects TRBV24-1 to TRBJ1-5, with a possible D match to TRBD1 (6 bases). The V end was cut by 4 bases, the J end by 5 bases, with 11 bases between. The germline V gene encodes CDR1 KGHDR and CDR2 SFDVKD. The CDR3 has 14 amino acids. This chain's CDR3 is CATSDAGTYQPQHF. CDR3 DNA sequence: TGTGCCACCAGTGACGCCGGGACATATCAGCCCCAGCATTTT.

This clonotype was seen a handful of times. CDR3 coding DNA: TGTGCCAGCAGTCCACCCAGGAACCAGGACACCGGGGAGCTGTTTTTT. This gives the protein CASSPPRNQDTGELFF. The chain recombines TRBV6-6 with TRBJ2-2; D is uncertain. Germline CDR1 MNHNY, CDR2 SVGAGI (reference sequence). This CDR3 is built from 16 residues. Trimming removed 5 bases from V and 3 bases from J, with 16 bases in between.